This T cell receptor beta chain emerged from a study of shared clonotypes between healthy human individuals. CDR1 and CDR2 from the germline V gene are SGHTA and FQGNSA. Trimming cost V 5 bases and J 8 bases; bases outside gene matches: 12. CDR3 length equals 15 residues. The study, taken as a whole, reports: Generation probabilities were higher for clonotypes shared across all four sorted-subset donors than for unshared ones.

Many counts were recorded for this clone. What it binds is not known. Repertoires were generated with immunoSEQ multiplex PCR, while TCRdb's copy carries only in-frame clones and drops some. This sample yields hundreds of thousands of clones, of which approximately 74% are seen a single time; approximately 1.7% belongs to the top ten. The chain couples TRBV7-2 to TRBJ1-2, with 9 positions matching TRBD1. The clonotype comes from a woman in her thirties in good health. The source material was memory CD4+ T cells sorted from blood. Subset in this sample: CD45RA-negative fraction. The CDR3 nucleotides are TGTGCCAGCAGCCCTCAGATACAGGGGGCGCGCGGCTACACCTTC. This translates into CASSPQIQGARGYTF.